There are a few counts of the clone carrying this TCR beta chain. TCRdb re-analysed the RT-PCR reads in MiXCR, keeping a single row per CDR3 protein. This repertoire shows around 650,000 distinct CDR3 sequences, more than 15% found once; its top ten account for 9.5% to 13%. This specimen belongs to a study of response to subunit inactivated influenza vaccine. This CDR3 region has 20 residues. V was clipped by 5 bases and J by 0 bases; unmatched bases: 15. Germline CDR1 and CDR2: SGHAT and FQNNGV. The sequenced sample was PBMCs from blood, obtained 11 to 12 days after vaccination. This sequence joins TRBV11-2 and TRBJ2-3; 12 positions match TRBD1. The receptor was isolated from a man over 45 who received an inactivated influenza vaccine. In DNA, the CDR3 is TGTGCCAGCAGCCGAACCCGGGACAGGGGGCTGTTAGGTAGCACAGATACGCAGTATTTT. Translating it yields CASSRTRDRGLLGSTDTQYF.